The source of this T cell receptor beta chain is a study of T-cell reconstitution after alpha-beta-depleted transplantation in children. This clonotype was recorded a few times. Trimming took off 6 bases at V and 0 bases at J, with 11 bases between the two ends. CDR3 length: 14 residues. The authors prepared the TCRbeta library with unique molecular identifiers. Using its own MiXCR run on the PCR reads, TCRdb lists one record per CDR3 protein. Found here are 210,000 or so distinct CDR3 sequences, roughly 10% of them singletons; the top ten hold roughly 30%. The chain employs TRBV12-3 or TRBV12-4 and TRBJ2-5, with a possible D match to TRBD1 (5 bases). The sample in question was PBMCs, obtained before TCRalphabeta/CD19-depleted stem cell transplant. This TCR was sampled from a child under three years old with acute myeloid leukemia, due to receive a stem cell transplant. CDR3 protein: CASRLPGYQETQYF. Here the CDR3 DNA reads TGTGCCAGCAGACTTCCAGGGTACCAAGAGACCCAGTACTTC.